In this sample, the clone carrying this T cell receptor (beta chain) turned up once. The antigen is undetermined. Using immunoSEQ multiplex PCR, the repertoire was profiled, and TCRdb retains in-frame clones only, with some absent. Of 55,000 to 75,000 clones in the sample, about 90% were seen once. This sample stems from a study of T cell responses to AZD1222 COVID-19 vaccine. Study conclusions and caveats: Repertoire sampling was restricted to post-peak T cell response timepoints.

This clonotype originated in an adult in good health. Specimen: peripheral blood, collected on day 0 of AZD1222 vaccination.

The chain's CDR3 is CASSVATATSVDNEQFF. CDR3 in DNA: TGTGCCAGCAGCGTAGCTACCGCGACTAGCGTTGACAATGAGCAGTTCTTC. The rearrangement uses TRBV9 and TRBJ2-1; 8 nucleotides match TRBD2. CDR3 size: 17 residues. Germline CDR1 reads SGDLS; CDR2 reads YYNGEE. J was trimmed by 5 bases and V by 0 bases; bases with no gene match: 10.